The 29 T cell receptor beta chains listed next were all sequenced from one sample in a study of post-analysis software for immune sequencing data. Study conclusions and caveats: Relative to controls, patients had 4 or 5 TRBV segments at higher frequency, with TRBV5-6, TRBV5-1 and TRBV20-1 among these.

Their specific antigens are unknown. TCR beta cDNA libraries had unique molecular identifiers. In TCRdb, the PCR reads were re-called with MiXCR into one record per CDR3 protein. Of 250,000 to 300,000 distinct CDR3 sequences in the sample, 30% to 45% were seen once. Sequenced sample: blood. Receptors originate from a girl between 5 and 17 years old with multiple sclerosis.

At least ten counts were recorded for this clonotype. CDR3 sequence (DNA): TGTGCCAGCAGCTTGGACAATCCTGGGGTAGATTCACCCCTCCACTTT. Its protein is CASSLDNPGVDSPLHF. This chain links TRBV5-8 with TRBJ1-6; D gene unclear. The germline V gene has CDR1 SGHTS and CDR2 YDEGEE. This CDR3 contains 16 residues. V dropped 0 bases and J dropped 8 bases, with 15 bases sitting between them. The variable domain in full, completed from reference TRBV5-8 and TRBJ1-6, reads EAGVTQSPTHLIKTRGQQATLRCSPISGHTSVYWYQQALGLGLQFLLWYDEGEERNRGNFPPRFSGRQFPNYSSELNVNALELEDSALYLCASSLDNPGVDSPLHFGNGTRLTVT.

This clonotype was picked up many times. V gene TRBV5-1 combines with J gene TRBJ1-1, with TRBD1 identical over 11 bases. The CDR3 has 15 amino acids. The germline CDR1 and CDR2 sequences are SGHRS and YFSETQ. Trimming took 4 bases from V and 5 from J; bases not matched to a gene: 7. CDR3 sequence reads: CASSGRTGGATEAFF. The CDR3 DNA sequence: TGCGCCAGCAGCGGACGGACAGGGGGCGCGACTGAAGCTTTCTTT. Drawing the rest from reference TRBV5-1 and TRBJ1-1, the complete variable domain is KAGVTQTPRYLIKTRGQQVTLSCSPISGHRSVSWYQQTPGQGLQFLFEYFSETQRNKGNFPGRFSGRQFSNSRSEMNVSTLELGDSALYLCASSGRTGGATEAFFGQGTRLTVV.

This chain joins TRBV6-1 and TRBJ2-1, with 10 bases matching TRBD1. Looked up from germline, CDR1 is MNHNS and CDR2 is SASEGT. There are 15 residues in the CDR3. The J segment lost 6 bases and the V segment lost 7 bases, leaving 9 bases of the junction unmatched. The CDR3 sequence: CASIVGTGVTNEQFF. CDR3 in DNA: TGTGCCAGCATCGTTGGGACAGGGGTAACCAATGAGCAGTTCTTC.

The table lists this clonotype with a few counts. The chain carries TRBV6-2 or TRBV6-3 and TRBJ2-6, with D unclear. Germline V gives CDR1 MNHEY, CDR2 SVGEGT. The CDR3 loop spans 14 amino acids. V dropped 2 bases and J dropped 1 base, with 3 bases sitting between them. Here the CDR3 reads CASSYQSGANVLTF. The CDR3 DNA sequence: TGTGCCAGCAGTTACCAATCTGGGGCCAACGTCCTGACTTTC.

This clonotype occurred many times. V is TRBV12-3 or TRBV12-4 and J is TRBJ2-1; possibly TRBD1 for D (6 bases). V shed 6 bases and J shed 0 bases, with 9 bases lying between them. The CDR3 contains 14 residues. CDR3 loop: CASSPGVSYNEQFF. The CDR3, as DNA: TGTGCCAGCAGCCCAGGGGTCTCCTACAATGAGCAGTTCTTC.

The chain has TRBV20-1 and TRBJ2-3; 10 positions match TRBD2. The V segment lost 1 base and the J segment 3 bases; nucleotides outside the gene matches: 4. Looked up from germline, CDR1 is DFQATT and CDR2 is SNEGSKA (reference sequence). The CDR3 extends over 15 amino acids. The CDR3 spells CSARGTSGATDTQYF. In DNA, the CDR3 is TGCAGTGCTAGAGGGACTAGCGGAGCTACAGATACGCAGTATTTT.

The V and J genes are TRBV6-1 and TRBJ2-7, with unresolved D. Germline V lookup: CDR1 MNHNS, CDR2 SASEGT. The V and J ends lost 7 bases and 1 base respectively, with 11 bases between them. The CDR3 runs to 13 residues. Written as DNA, the CDR3 is TGTGCCAGCATTCTGGGCAGATCCTACGAGCAGTACTTC. Residues: CASILGRSYEQYF.

This clonotype turned up a few times. The DNA of the CDR3 is TGTGCCAGCAGCGCAGGGACTAGCGGGAGGACCGGGGAGCTGTTTTTT. The encoded protein is CASSAGTSGRTGELFF. The chain links TRBV7-8 to TRBJ2-2; 15 bases agree with TRBD2. The germline V gene has CDR1 SGHVS and CDR2 FQNEAQ. V dropped 5 bases and J dropped 5; count of bases not matched to a gene: 3. This CDR3 has 16 amino acids.

The sample holds a few counts of this clonotype. The V gene is TRBV28, the J gene TRBJ1-6; D gene uncertain. Germline CDR1 MDHEN, CDR2 SYDVKM. The CDR3 covers 15 residues. Trimming shortened V by 6 bases and J by 10 bases, and 19 bases separated the two germline ends. The DNA of the CDR3 is TGTGCCAGCAGATGGGGAGGTGGGGAGCACTCACCCCTCCACTTT. Translation gives CASRWGGGEHSPLHF.

This clonotype was counted once. A clone one base away is much larger, so this may be a read error. V and J are TRBV24-1 and TRBJ2-7, with 11 positions matching TRBD2. The J call may not be correct, given that the DNA end is closer to TRBJ2-4. The germline gives CDR1 KGHDR, CDR2 SFDVKD. This CDR3 has 15 amino acids. The CDR3 DNA reads as TGTGCCACCAGTGAGTCGGGACTAGCGGCGAACATTCAGTACTTC. As protein: CATSESGLAANIQYF.

The sample holds one count of this clonotype. A read error may account for a junction end that differs from germline. This chain links TRBV5-1 with TRBJ2-1; TRBD2 matches at 9 bases. The CDR3 spans 17 residues. CDR1 is SGHRS, CDR2 YFSETQ, per germline. CDR3: CASSLTGREGGYNEQFF. CDR3 nucleotides: TGTGCCAGCAGCTTAACGGGGCGGGAGGGAGGTTACAATGAGCAGTTCTTC.

The chain is built from TRBV5-1 and TRBJ2-1, with 12 bases aligning to TRBD2. Looked up from germline, CDR1 is SGHRS and CDR2 is YFSETQ. Trimming at V came to 0 bases and at J to 10 bases, leaving 8 bases not matched to a gene. The CDR3 sequence is 16 residues long. The CDR3 sequence: CASSLDGLAGNGEQFF. CDR3 bases: TGCGCCAGCAGCTTGGACGGACTAGCGGGAAATGGCGAGCAGTTCTTC. The full variable domain, with the rest looked up from reference TRBV5-1 and TRBJ2-1, is KAGVTQTPRYLIKTRGQQVTLSCSPISGHRSVSWYQQTPGQGLQFLFEYFSETQRNKGNFPGRFSGRQFSNSRSEMNVSTLELGDSALYLCASSLDGLAGNGEQFFGPGTRLTVL.

The chain links TRBV6-5 to TRBJ1-6; a weak D match, TRBD1 (5 bases). Trimming pared 0 bases from V and 6 bases from J, leaving 9 bases between. The CDR3 contains 15 residues. CDR1 and CDR2 (germline): MNHEY, SVGAGI. As DNA, the CDR3 is TGTGCCAGCAGTTACTCGACCAGGGTTAATTCACCCCTCCACTTT. Its translation: CASSYSTRVNSPLHF.

Worth noting for this clonotype: One base away lies a much larger clone, so this may be a sequencing read error. The chain links TRBV6-5 to TRBJ2-1; TRBD2 matches 7 bases. CDR1 is MNHEY, CDR2 SVGAGI, per germline. J was trimmed by 0 bases and V by 2 bases; bases with no gene match: 1. CDR3 length: 15 amino acids. The CDR3 DNA reads TGTGCCAGCAGTTACGGCGGGAGCTCCTACAATGAGCAGTTCTTC. Translating it yields CASSYGGSSYNEQFF.

Remarks on this clonotype: It may be a read error: a sequence one base away is much more abundant. The gene calls are TRBV3-1 and TRBJ2-1, with TRBD2 matching over 9 bases. The V segment lost 2 bases and the J segment 15 bases; nucleotides outside the gene matches: 17. Per the germline V gene, CDR1 is LGHDT and CDR2 is YNNKEL (reference sequence). This CDR3 contains 16 residues. The CDR3 DNA sequence: TGTGCCAGCAGCCAACGGGCAGCGGGGGGCCGGGGGTGGAGGTTCTTC. It specifies CASSQRAAGGRGWRFF.

Of note for this clonotype: Sequence at one end of the junction differs from germline and may be a read error. The chain has TRBV7-2 and TRBJ2-4; TRBD2 aligns across 7 bases. CDR3 length equals 16 residues. The germline CDR1 and CDR2 sequences are SGHTA and FQGNSA. In DNA, the CDR3 is TGTGCCAGCAACCCCGTGACTAGACTAGCCAAAAACATCCAGTACTTC. The encoded protein is CASNPVTRLAKNIQYF.

The V and J genes are TRBV7-2 and TRBJ1-6; D might be TRBD1 (5 bases). V was pared by 4 bases and J by 9 bases, with 13 bases between. The CDR3 has 14 amino acids. In germline, CDR1 is SGHTA, CDR2 FQGNSA. The CDR3 is CASSSTTRVSPLHF. Here the CDR3 DNA reads TGTGCCAGCAGCTCAACCACCAGGGTTTCACCCCTCCACTTT.

This clonotype was detected ten times or more. This chain joins TRBV20-1 and TRBJ1-2, with D perhaps TRBD1 (5 bases). Trimming took off 0 bases at V and 4 bases at J, with 12 bases between the two ends. The CDR3 consists of 14 residues. From germline, CDR1 is DFQATT and CDR2 SNEGSKA (reference sequence). CDR3 sequence: CSARDLQGPYGYTF. For the CDR3, the DNA is TGCAGTGCTAGAGATCTCCAGGGCCCCTATGGCTACACCTTC.

The V gene is TRBV4-2, the J gene TRBJ2-2; 10 bases line up with TRBD2. The CDR3 length is 17 residues. Germline V gives CDR1 LGHNA, CDR2 YNFKEQ. Trimming at V came to 0 bases and at J to 5 bases, leaving 6 bases not matched to a gene. In DNA form, the CDR3 reads TGTGCCAGCAGCCAAGATCCGGCTAGCGGGAGAACCGGGGAGCTGTTTTTT. It is translated as CASSQDPASGRTGELFF.

In its sample, this clonotype was seen many times. The gene calls are TRBV28 and TRBJ2-4, with D perhaps TRBD1 (6 bases). The germline CDR1 and CDR2 sequences are MDHEN and SYDVKM. The ends were cut back, 7 bases at V and 2 bases at J, with 12 bases in the middle. This CDR3 is built from 14 residues. The CDR3 is CASNTQGTKNIQYF. CDR3 DNA: TGTGCCAGCAACACACAGGGCACCAAAAACATTCAGTACTTC.

With respect to this clonotype: A read error may explain this, as a much larger clone is one base away. This rearrangement joins TRBV6-5 to TRBJ1-2; D remains unclear. This CDR3 has 13 amino acids. The germline CDR1 and CDR2 sequences are MNHEY and SVGAGI. Here the CDR3 DNA reads TGTACCAGCCAAAGAGGCGGTAACTATGGCTACACCTTC. It encodes CTSQRGGNYGYTF.

There are a few counts of this clonotype. A much larger clone lies one base from this, so it may be a read error. The chain couples TRBV5-1 to TRBJ2-1; 11 positions agree with TRBD2. Germline CDR1 SGHRS, CDR2 YFSETQ. Trimming at V came to 0 bases and at J to 3 bases, leaving 2 bases not matched to a gene. This CDR3 region has 16 residues. The DNA of the CDR3 is TGCGCCAGCAGCTTGGAACTAGCGGGGGACTACAATGAGCAGTTCTTC. The encoded protein is CASSLELAGDYNEQFF. The full variable domain, in which reference TRBV5-1 and TRBJ2-1 provide the parts outside the CDR3, is KAGVTQTPRYLIKTRGQQVTLSCSPISGHRSVSWYQQTPGQGLQFLFEYFSETQRNKGNFPGRFSGRQFSNSRSEMNVSTLELGDSALYLCASSLELAGDYNEQFFGPGTRLTVL.

This chain connects TRBV12-3 or TRBV12-4 to TRBJ1-6; no reliable D call. The CDR3 length is 14 residues. V lost 5 bases and J 9 bases, leaving 14 bases between the germline ends. CDR3 nucleotides: TGTGCCAGCAGTCCAGGACCCCTTGGTTCACCCCTCCACTTT. Encoded protein: CASSPGPLGSPLHF.

With regard to this clonotype: A single base separates this from a much larger clone, so it may be a read error. The chain has TRBV20-1 and TRBJ2-7; 11 bases map to TRBD2. CDR1 is DFQATT, CDR2 SNEGSKA, per germline (reference sequence). CDR3 size: 13 residues. DNA of the CDR3: TGCAGTGCTCTCGGGACTAGCGGATACGAGCGGTACTTC. Protein: CSALGTSGYERYF.

This clonotype was picked up many times. The chain carries TRBV7-8 and TRBJ1-2, with TRBD1 matching over 7 bases. After removal of 0 bases from V and 5 bases from J, the junction contained 9 bases not matched to a gene. The V gene's germline CDR1 is SGHVS and CDR2 FQNEAQ. The CDR3 has 16 amino acids. The DNA for the CDR3 is TGTGCCAGCAGCTTAGCCTCTACAGGGGAAGATTATGGCTACACCTTC. As protein: CASSLASTGEDYGYTF.

This clonotype was counted a few times. A read error may explain this, as a much larger clone is one base away. The V and J genes are TRBV28 and TRBJ2-7, with 9 bases that match TRBD2. Germline V CDR1 and CDR2: MDHEN, SYDVKM. Unmatched junction bases numbered 4, after V lost 5 bases and J lost 2 bases. This CDR3 has 14 residues. The CDR3 spells CASSTPSGTYEQYF. CDR3 DNA sequence: TGTGCCAGCAGTACACCTAGCGGGACCTACGAGCAGTACTTC.

V usage is TRBV12-3 or TRBV12-4 and J usage is TRBJ1-1, with D unclear. The CDR3 length is 13 residues. With 3 bases removed from V and 0 bases from J, the gap between germline ends came to 5 bases. CDR3 sequence reads: CASSFKVNTEAFF. The CDR3 nucleotides read TGTGCCAGCAGTTTTAAGGTGAACACTGAAGCTTTCTTT.

Here the CDR3 DNA reads TGTGCCAGCTCACCAAACAAAGGAAACAATGAGCAGTTCTTC. Its translation: CASSPNKGNNEQFF. This chain uses TRBV18 with TRBJ2-1; D unclear. The germline V gene has CDR1 KGHSH and CDR2 LQKENI. V was clipped by 2 bases and J by 5 bases, with 10 bases between them. The CDR3 loop spans 14 amino acids. The entire variable domain, with the rest obtained from reference TRBV18 and TRBJ2-1, is as follows: NAGVMQNPRHLVRRRGQEARLRCSPMKGHSHVYWYRQLPEEGLKFMVYLQKENIIDESGMPKERFSAEFPKEGPSILRIQQVVRGDSAAYFCASSPNKGNNEQFFGPGTRLTVL.

This clonotype was detected a few times. The gene calls are TRBV5-5 and TRBJ2-3; D unresolved. V lost 1 base and J lost 6, with 18 bases in between. From germline, CDR1 is SGHKS and CDR2 YYEKEE (reference sequence). The CDR3 is made up of 16 amino acids. CDR3 in DNA: TGTGCCAGCAGCTTGAACGGCCTAGAAGCTGGCGATACGCAGTATTTT. Protein sequence: CASSLNGLEAGDTQYF.